Presented here are 25 T cell receptor beta chains from one specimen sequenced in a study of blood T cell repertoires in COVID-19. Here immunoSEQ multiplex PCR was the method, and the copy in TCRdb shows in-frame clones only, minus some. The sample has more than 300,000 clones, 83% seen once. The sequenced sample was peripheral blood. These TCRs come from a woman aged 45-59 years with acute or convalescent COVID-19.

The chain carries TRBV15 and TRBJ2-7, with D perhaps matching TRBD2 (7 bases). The CDR3 runs to 15 residues. Trimming pared 0 bases from V and 5 bases from J, leaving 14 bases between. Germline CDR1 LNHNV, CDR2 YYDKDF (reference sequence). CDR3 protein: CATSRDRRGAHEQYF. The CDR3 DNA sequence: TGTGCCACCAGCAGAGATCGCCGGGGGGCCCACGAGCAGTACTTC.

This chain links TRBV15 with TRBJ1-1, with D unresolved. Trimming shortened V by 2 bases and J by 0 bases, and 7 bases separated the two germline ends. The CDR3 covers 14 residues. CDR1 is LNHNV and CDR2 is YYDKDF in the germline V gene (reference sequence). The CDR3 sequence: CATSRQSMNTEAFF. The CDR3 DNA is TGTGCCACCAGCAGACAAAGCATGAACACTGAAGCTTTCTTT.

The chain is built from TRBV5-1 and TRBJ2-1, with D unclear. The length of the CDR3 is 15 residues. The V end was cut by 0 bases, the J end by 3 bases, with 10 bases between. Germline loops: CDR1 SGHRS, CDR2 YFSETQ. The CDR3 reads CASSLAVTSYNEQFF. CDR3 in DNA: TGCGCCAGCAGCTTGGCCGTTACCAGCTACAATGAGCAGTTCTTC.

Only one count was recorded for this clone. The genes are TRBV6-4 and TRBJ2-4; TRBD2 is a possible D gene (5 bases). The CDR3 length is 15 residues. Trimming stripped 6 bases from V and 2 bases from J, with 14 bases between. The germline gives CDR1 MRHNA, CDR2 SNTAGT. CDR3 in DNA: TGTGCCAGCAGCCAAAGTACGGGGTCCAAAAACATTCAGTACTTC. Protein product: CASSQSTGSKNIQYF.

This chain uses TRBV10-3 with TRBJ2-2; D is perhaps TRBD2 (6 bases). The CDR3 has 15 residues. V lost 7 bases and J lost 5, with 17 bases in between. Germline CDR1 reads ENHRY; CDR2 reads SYGVKD. The CDR3 DNA follows: TGTGCCATCACTCAGGCCCAACGGGGGACCGGGGAGCTGTTTTTT. This codes for CAITQAQRGTGELFF.

The chain recombines TRBV12-3 or TRBV12-4 with TRBJ2-5; possible D gene TRBD2, 5 bases. The CDR3 length is 13 residues. The V end lost 6 bases, the J end lost 3 bases, and 11 bases lay between the germline ends. In nucleotides, the CDR3 is TGTGCCAGCAGGCCGGACTGGGAAGAGACCCAGTACTTC. Protein sequence: CASRPDWEETQYF.

This chain connects TRBV10-1 to TRBJ1-4; D not resolved. Germline V lookup: CDR1 WNHNN, CDR2 SYGVQD (reference sequence). CDR3 size: 13 residues. V lost 8 bases and J lost 3, with 10 bases in between. CDR3 loop: CASGGGANEKLFF. The CDR3 DNA reads TGCGCCAGCGGCGGCGGGGCTAATGAAAAACTGTTTTTT.

This clone showed up just a few times. The chain links TRBV11-2 to TRBJ2-5; possible D gene TRBD2, 5 bases. V lost 3 bases to trimming and J lost 5 bases, with 10 bases between them. CDR1 and CDR2 (germline): SGHAT, FQNNGV. The CDR3 runs 13 residues. For the CDR3, the DNA is TGTGCCAGCAGCTTCGGAGGTCGGGAGACCCAGTACTTC. Protein product: CASSFGGRETQYF.

On this clone: The identical CDR3 is also encoded by other nucleotide sequences in the sample. V is TRBV5-1 and J is TRBJ2-5; TRBD1 matches 10 bases. Trimming cost V 0 bases and J 3 bases; bases outside gene matches: 2. Germline V CDR1 and CDR2: SGHRS, YFSETQ. The CDR3 totals 15 residues. The CDR3 bases are TGCGCCAGCAGCTTGGCAGGGACAGGGGAAGAGACCCAGTACTTC. Amino acids: CASSLAGTGEETQYF.

The V call is TRBV5-1, the J call TRBJ1-3, with D possibly TRBD1 on 6 matching bases. The CDR3 loop spans 16 amino acids. Trimming removed 3 bases from V and 0 bases from J, with 13 bases in between. CDR1 SGHRS and CDR2 YFSETQ come from the germline V gene. The CDR3 spells CASSSGQPFSGNTIYF. Here the CDR3 DNA reads TGCGCCAGCAGCTCAGGACAGCCATTCTCTGGAAACACCATATATTTT.

V gene TRBV3-1 (or the pseudogene TRBV3-2) combines with J gene TRBJ2-2, with 9 bases matching TRBD2. This CDR3 contains 20 residues. Germline CDR1 is LGHDT and CDR2 is YNNKEL (reference sequence). The ends lost 1 base at V and 5 bases at J; junction bases unmatched: 17. The CDR3 bases are TGTGCCAGCAGCCAAGCCGAGGGTCTTACGCGGGAGGGCCGAACCGGGGAGCTGTTTTTT. Translation: CASSQAEGLTREGRTGELFF.

This chain uses TRBV7-2 with TRBJ2-5, with 14 positions matching TRBD2. Losses at the gene ends were 5 bases for V and 4 bases for J; bases not matched to a gene: 12. This CDR3 is 18 amino acids long. From germline, CDR1 is SGHTA and CDR2 FQGNSA. CDR3 sequence reads: CASSKGTSGSRGGETQYF. The CDR3 DNA follows: TGTGCCAGCAGCAAAGGGACTAGCGGGAGTCGTGGGGGAGAGACCCAGTACTTC.

This chain connects TRBV7-8 to TRBJ2-7; no definite D call. V shed 6 bases and J shed 0 bases, with 15 bases lying between them. The length of the CDR3 is 15 residues. Germline CDR1 and CDR2: SGHVS and FQNEAQ. In DNA, the CDR3 is TGTGCCAGCAGGCTGGCGCCCGGGTCCTCCTACGAGCAGTACTTC. Translation: CASRLAPGSSYEQYF.

This clone was picked up a small number of times. V and J are TRBV15 and TRBJ1-3; a weak D match, TRBD1 (6 bases). The V and J ends lost 1 base and 0 bases respectively, with 10 bases between them. In germline, CDR1 is LNHNV, CDR2 YYDKDF (reference sequence). This CDR3 is 16 amino acids long. CDR3 sequence reads: CATSRGGQPSGNTIYF. CDR3 coding DNA: TGTGCCACCAGCAGAGGTGGACAGCCCTCTGGAAACACCATATATTTT.

This chain uses TRBV25-1 with TRBJ1-1, with D unclear. V was pared by 3 bases and J by 2 bases, with 13 bases between. From germline, CDR1 is MGHDK and CDR2 SYGVNS. The CDR3 loop spans 15 amino acids. For the CDR3, the DNA is TGTGCCAGCAGTGACCCCGGGAAGGGAAACACTGAAGCTTTCTTT. As protein: CASSDPGKGNTEAFF.

The chain uses TRBV9 and TRBJ2-7; TRBD2 might be the D (7 bases). The CDR3 has 20 residues. Germline V gene sequence: CDR1 SGDLS, CDR2 YYNGEE. V lost 4 bases, J lost 3 bases, and 32 bases lay in between. CDR3 nucleotide sequence: TGTGCCAGCAGCCCCCTAAGGGGTGTGGGAGGGGGATTGAGGAACTACGAGCAGTACTTC. This translates into CASSPLRGVGGGLRNYEQYF.

The V gene is TRBV27, the J gene TRBJ1-3; tentative D call: TRBD1 (5 bases). V was shortened by 2 bases and J by 0 bases, with 8 bases between the two germline ends. This CDR3 comprises 15 residues. From germline, CDR1 is MNHEY and CDR2 SMNVEV (reference sequence). The CDR3 region is CASSLTGVSGNTIYF. CDR3 DNA sequence: TGTGCCAGCAGTTTAACAGGCGTCTCTGGAAACACCATATATTTT.

This clone has at least ten counts. As DNA, the CDR3 is TGTGCCAGCAGCCAACCGGGACTAGCGGACTCGAGCTCCTACGAGCAGTACTTC. Translating it yields CASSQPGLADSSSYEQYF. The genes are TRBV3-1 (or the pseudogene TRBV3-2) and TRBJ2-7; 11 bases match TRBD2. V lost 2 bases to trimming and J lost 0 bases; unmatched junction nucleotides: 9. This CDR3 is built from 18 residues. CDR1 and CDR2 (germline): LGHDT, YNNKEL (reference sequence).

This chain uses TRBV5-8 with TRBJ2-6, with a possible D match to TRBD2 (5 bases). This CDR3 is 16 amino acids long. The V gene's germline CDR1 is SGHTS and CDR2 YDEGEE. Trimming stripped 0 bases from V and 2 bases from J, with 9 bases between. CDR3 loop: CASSLETGTGANVLTF. As DNA, the CDR3 is TGTGCCAGCAGCTTGGAAACGGGAACTGGGGCCAACGTCCTGACTTTC.

The J gene is TRBJ2-7, the V gene TRBV5-6; the match to TRBD1 covers 8 bases. The germline CDR1 and CDR2 sequences are SGHDT and YYEEEE. The CDR3 runs 14 residues. Trimming took 3 bases from V and 4 from J; bases not matched to a gene: 6. CDR3 amino acids: CASSSPRQGYEQYV. For the CDR3, the DNA is TGTGCCAGCAGCTCTCCCCGACAGGGGTACGAGCAGTACGTC.

V is TRBV7-3 and J is TRBJ2-1; possible D gene TRBD2, 5 bases. This CDR3 contains 16 residues. Germline V lookup: CDR1 SGHTA, CDR2 FQGTGA. V was cut by 4 bases and J by 4 bases, with 17 bases left in between. CDR3 protein: CASSSNSLAQYNEQFF. The DNA of the CDR3 is TGTGCCAGCAGCTCAAACTCTCTAGCACAATACAATGAGCAGTTCTTC. The entire variable domain, with the rest obtained from reference TRBV7-3 and TRBJ2-1, is as follows: GAGVSQTPSNKVTEKGKYVELRCDPISGHTALYWYRQSLGQGPEFLIYFQGTGAADDSGLPNDRFFAVRPEGSVSTLKIQRTERGDSAVYLCASSSNSLAQYNEQFFGPGTRLTVL.

The chain combines TRBV9 with TRBJ1-1; D not resolved. This CDR3 is 14 amino acids long. Trimming pared 2 bases from V and 1 base from J, leaving 9 bases between. From germline, CDR1 is SGDLS and CDR2 YYNGEE. The CDR3, as DNA: TGTGCCAGCAGCGTTTCCCCCGGGAACACTGAAGCTTTCTTT. It encodes CASSVSPGNTEAFF.

This chain joins TRBV5-4 and TRBJ2-1; 8 bases agree with TRBD2. The germline V gene encodes CDR1 SGHNT and CDR2 YYREEE (reference sequence). The CDR3 loop spans 16 amino acids. The V gene end was trimmed by 5 bases and the J gene end by 3 bases; junction bases not matched to a gene: 10. The CDR3 reads CASRASGRGDYNEQFF. In DNA, the CDR3 is TGTGCCAGCAGAGCTTCCGGGCGGGGGGACTACAATGAGCAGTTCTTC.

The chain joins TRBV5-1 to TRBJ1-5, with TRBD1 matching over 8 bases. The CDR3 loop spans 13 amino acids. The V and J ends lost 10 bases and 4 bases, in that order; junction bases with no gene match: 7. Per germline, CDR1 SGHRS and CDR2 YFSETQ. CDR3 DNA: TGCGCCGGGAGACAGGGGCTGAATCAGCCCCAGCATTTT. It yields the protein CAGRQGLNQPQHF. The whole variable domain, remainder taken from reference TRBV5-1 and TRBJ1-5, is KAGVTQTPRYLIKTRGQQVTLSCSPISGHRSVSWYQQTPGQGLQFLFEYFSETQRNKGNFPGRFSGRQFSNSRSEMNVSTLELGDSALYLCAGRQGLNQPQHFGDGTRLSIL.

This chain uses TRBV10-3 with TRBJ2-2; the match to TRBD2 covers 13 bases. With 6 bases clipped from V and 0 bases from J, the junction kept 4 bases outside the gene matches. The germline V gene has CDR1 ENHRY and CDR2 SYGVKD. There are 17 residues in the CDR3. This CDR3 is CAIRGTSGVSNTGELFF. The DNA of the CDR3 is TGTGCCATCAGGGGGACTAGCGGGGTTTCGAACACCGGGGAGCTGTTTTTT.